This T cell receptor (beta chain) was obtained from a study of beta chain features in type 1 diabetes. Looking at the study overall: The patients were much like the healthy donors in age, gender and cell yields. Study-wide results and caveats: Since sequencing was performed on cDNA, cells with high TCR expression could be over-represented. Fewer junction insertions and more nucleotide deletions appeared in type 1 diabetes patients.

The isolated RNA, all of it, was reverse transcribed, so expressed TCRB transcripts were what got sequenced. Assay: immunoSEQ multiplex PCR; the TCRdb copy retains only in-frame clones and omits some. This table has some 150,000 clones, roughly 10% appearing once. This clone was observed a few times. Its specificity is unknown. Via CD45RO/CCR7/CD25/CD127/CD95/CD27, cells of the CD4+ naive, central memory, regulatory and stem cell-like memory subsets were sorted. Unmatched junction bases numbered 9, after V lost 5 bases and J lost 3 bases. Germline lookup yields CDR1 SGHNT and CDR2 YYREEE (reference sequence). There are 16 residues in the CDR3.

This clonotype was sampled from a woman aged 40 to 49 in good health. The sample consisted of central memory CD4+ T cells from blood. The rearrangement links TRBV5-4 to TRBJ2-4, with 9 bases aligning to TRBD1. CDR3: CASSLTGGRGKNIQYF. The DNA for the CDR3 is TGTGCCAGCAGTTTGACAGGGGGGAGAGGCAAAAACATTCAGTACTTC.